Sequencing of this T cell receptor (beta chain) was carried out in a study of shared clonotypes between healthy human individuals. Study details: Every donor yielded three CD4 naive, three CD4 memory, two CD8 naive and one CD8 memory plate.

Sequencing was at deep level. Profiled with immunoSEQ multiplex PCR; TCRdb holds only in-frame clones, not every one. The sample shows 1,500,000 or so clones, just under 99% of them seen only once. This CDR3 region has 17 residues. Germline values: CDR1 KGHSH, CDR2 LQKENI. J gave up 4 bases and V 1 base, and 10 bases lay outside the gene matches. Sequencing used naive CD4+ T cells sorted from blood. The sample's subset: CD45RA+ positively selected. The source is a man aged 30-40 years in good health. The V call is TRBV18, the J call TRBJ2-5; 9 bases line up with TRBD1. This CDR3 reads CASSPRAGQGLGETQYF. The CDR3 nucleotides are TGTGCCAGCTCACCACGAGCAGGACAGGGGTTGGGAGAGACCCAGTACTTC.